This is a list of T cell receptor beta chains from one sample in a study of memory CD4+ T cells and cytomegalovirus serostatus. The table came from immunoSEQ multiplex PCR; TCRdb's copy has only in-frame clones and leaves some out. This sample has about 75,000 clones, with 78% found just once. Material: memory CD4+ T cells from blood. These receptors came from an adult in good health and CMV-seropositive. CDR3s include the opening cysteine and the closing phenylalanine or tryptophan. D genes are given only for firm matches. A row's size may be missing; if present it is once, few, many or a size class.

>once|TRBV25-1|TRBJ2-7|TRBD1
TGTGCCAGCAGTAGAGGGGACAGAACCTACGAGCAGTACTTC
CASSRGDRTYEQYF
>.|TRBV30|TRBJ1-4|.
TGTGCCTGGAGCCGCTTCAGAGGGGAAAAACTGTTTTTT
CAWSRFRGEKLFF
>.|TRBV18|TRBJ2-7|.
TGTGCCAGCTCACCAAGGGGCCAAAACTACGAGCAGTACTTC
CASSPRGQNYEQYF
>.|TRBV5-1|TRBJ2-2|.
TGCGCCAGCAGCCGGATATCGAGACTCGAGGGCACCGGGGAGCTGTTTTTT
CASSRISRLEGTGELFF
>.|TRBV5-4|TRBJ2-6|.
TGTGCCAGCAGCCCGTGGGGACACCTCTGGGCCAACGTCCTGACTTTC
CASSPWGHLWANVLTF
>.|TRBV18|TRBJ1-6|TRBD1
TGTGCCAGCTCACCCACCGGGACAGGGGGCAATTACCTCCACTTT
CASSPTGTGGNYLHF
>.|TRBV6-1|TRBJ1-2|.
TGTGCCAGCAGTGGTTACGGGTATGGCTACACCTTC
CASSGYGYGYTF
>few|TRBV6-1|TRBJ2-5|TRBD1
TGTGCCAGCAGCCAGGGACAGCAAGAGACCCAGTACTTC
CASSQGQQETQYF
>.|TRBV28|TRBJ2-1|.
TGTGCCAGCAGCAGCGGCCAGAGAAATGAGCAGTTCTTC
CASSSGQRNEQFF
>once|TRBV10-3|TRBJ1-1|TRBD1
TGTGCCACTACAGGGGGCAGAACTGAAGCTTTCTTT
CATTGGRTEAFF
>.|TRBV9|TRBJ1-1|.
TGTGCCAGCAGCGTAGAGCCGCAGAACACTGAAGCTTTCTTT
CASSVEPQNTEAFF
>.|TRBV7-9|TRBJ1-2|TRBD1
TGTGCCAGCAGCTTCACAGGGGGCCAAGGCTACACCTTC
CASSFTGGQGYTF
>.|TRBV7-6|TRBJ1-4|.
TGTGCCAGCAGCTTAGGGCCAGACGAAAAACTGTTTTTT
CASSLGPDEKLFF
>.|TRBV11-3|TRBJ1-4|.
TGTGCCAGCAGCCTACAAAGACCAGGCTCGGCTAATGAAAAACTGTTTTTT
CASSLQRPGSANEKLFF
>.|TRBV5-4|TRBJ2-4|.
TGTGCCAGCAGCTTGTCGGGGATTGTCGACATTCAGTACTTC
CASSLSGIVDIQYF
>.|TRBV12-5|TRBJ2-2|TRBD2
TGTGCTAGCGCTTGGGCAGCGGGAGGGATAGACACCGGGGAGCTGTTTTTT
CASAWAAGGIDTGELFF
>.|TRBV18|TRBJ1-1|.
TGTGCCAGCTCACCCGTCGGCGGGGACTTTAACACTGAAGCTTTCTTT
CASSPVGGDFNTEAFF
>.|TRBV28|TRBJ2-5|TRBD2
TGTGCCAGCAGCTCTCTAGCGGGGGGGCGATTCAGAGAGACCCAGTACTTC
CASSSLAGGRFRETQYF
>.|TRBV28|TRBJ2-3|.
TGTGCCAGCAGTTGGGGGGCAGATACGCAGTATTTT
CASSWGADTQYF
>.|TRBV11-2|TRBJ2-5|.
TGTGCCAGCAGCTACAGCGTGGGGGTGCAAGAGACCCAGTACTTC
CASSYSVGVQETQYF
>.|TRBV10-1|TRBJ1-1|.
TGCGCCAGCAGTGAAGCGGGACCCGCCACTGAAGCTTTCTTT
CASSEAGPATEAFF
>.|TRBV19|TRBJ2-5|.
TGTGCCAGTAGTCCGACGGTCAGGGAGACCCAGTACTTC
CASSPTVRETQYF
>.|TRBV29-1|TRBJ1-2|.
TGCAGCGTCTCCGATCAAGTCTATGGCTACACCTTC
CSVSDQVYGYTF
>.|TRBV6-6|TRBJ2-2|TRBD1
TGTGCCAGCAGTTCACAGGGGGCGAACACCGGGGAGCTGTTTTTT
CASSSQGANTGELFF
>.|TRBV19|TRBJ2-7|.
TGTGCCAGTAGTATCGGGACCTCCCCCTACGAGCAGTACTTC
CASSIGTSPYEQYF
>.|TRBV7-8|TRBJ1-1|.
TGTGCCAGCACCAGCGCGGGGCTGTACACTGAAGCTTTCTTT
CASTSAGLYTEAFF
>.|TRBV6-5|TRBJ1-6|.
TGTGCCAGTAGAAAGGGACGGGGTATAGGTTCACCCCTCCACTTT
CASRKGRGIGSPLHF
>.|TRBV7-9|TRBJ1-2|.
TGTGCCAGCAGCTTAGACGGACTACGCGGTGGCTACACCTTC
CASSLDGLRGGYTF
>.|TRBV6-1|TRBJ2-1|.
TGTGCCAGCAGTGCTCCTAGCGCCCTTGACTCGCAGTTCTTC
CASSAPSALDSQFF
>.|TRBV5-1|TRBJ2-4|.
TGCGCCAGCAGCCCTATGACAGCCTGGGACAAAAACATTCAGTACTTC
CASSPMTAWDKNIQYF
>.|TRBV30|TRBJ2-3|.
TGTGCCTGGAGCCGTGGGGTTTTCACAGATACGCAGTATTTT
CAWSRGVFTDTQYF
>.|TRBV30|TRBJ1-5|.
TGTGCCTGGAGTGTTGGGGGCAATCAGCCCCAGCATTTT
CAWSVGGNQPQHF
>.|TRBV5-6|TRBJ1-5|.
TGTGCCAGCAGCTTGGGGGGGCTCCGCAATCAGCCCCAGCATTTT
CASSLGGLRNQPQHF
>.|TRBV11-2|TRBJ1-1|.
TGTGCCAGCAGCTTACCTGGGAGGGCTTTCTTT
CASSLPGRAFF
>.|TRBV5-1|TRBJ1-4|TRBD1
TGCGCCAGCAGCTTGGCCCCCGACAGGGGGGGTGAAAAACTGTTTTTT
CASSLAPDRGGEKLFF
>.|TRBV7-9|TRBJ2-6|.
TGTGCCAGCAGCTTAGGACACTCTGGGGCCAACGTCCTGACTTTC
CASSLGHSGANVLTF
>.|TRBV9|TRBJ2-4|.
TGTGCCAGCAGCGCCAGGGAGGCCAAAAACATTCAGTACTTC
CASSAREAKNIQYF
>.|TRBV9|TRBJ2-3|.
TGTGCCAGCAGCGATCGACTAGTAGGCACAGATACGCAGTATTTT
CASSDRLVGTDTQYF
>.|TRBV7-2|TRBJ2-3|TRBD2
TGTGCCAGCAGCTTAGTCCGGGGGGGCACAGATACGCAGTATTTT
CASSLVRGGTDTQYF
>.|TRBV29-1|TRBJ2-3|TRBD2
TGCAGCGGCGCTAGCGGGGGGTTCAAAGATACGCAGTATTTT
CSGASGGFKDTQYF
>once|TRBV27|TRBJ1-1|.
TGTGCCAGCAGTTTATCCTTGACCGGAAAAGTTGAAGCTTTCTTT
CASSLSLTGKVEAFF
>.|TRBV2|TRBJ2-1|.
TGTGCCAGCAGTGGGGGTTTGGGCAATGAGCAGTTCTTC
CASSGGLGNEQFF